The 12 T cell receptor beta chains reported below all come from one sample, sequenced in a study of regulatory T cells in long-lasting Graves disease. Construction of TCR beta libraries relied on iRepertoire HTBI primers and on Arm-PCR targeting CDR3 regions. TCRdb redid the calling of the multiplex PCR reads with MiXCR, one entry per CDR3 protein. The table lists over 500,000 distinct CDR3 sequences, about 16% of them singletons. Specified time point: newly diagnosed GD, antithyroid drugs for less than 3 months. The TCR library was made from RNA that had been extracted from PBMCs in TRIzol. This same sample was also part of a study on T cells in Graves' hyperthyroidism and ophthalmopathy.

Sequences were derived from peripheral blood mononuclear cells (PBMCs), sampled at new diagnosis, from a patient treated with antithyroid drugs. These receptors were obtained from a woman aged 25 to 39 with Graves disease.

V is TRBV3-1 and J is TRBJ2-7; maybe TRBD1 (5 bases). Germline V gene lookup returns CDR1 LGHDT and CDR2 YNNKEL (reference sequence). Trimming stripped 0 bases from V and 2 bases from J, with 11 bases between. The CDR3 length is 15 residues. The CDR3 protein is CASSQESLRAYEQYF. The CDR3 DNA reads TGTGCCAGCAGCCAAGAATCTCTCAGGGCCTACGAGCAGTACTTC.

This sequence joins TRBV12-3 or TRBV12-4 and TRBJ2-3; 8 bases agree with TRBD1. Unmatched junction bases numbered 13, after V lost 0 bases and J lost 2 bases. The CDR3 contains 19 residues. The chain's CDR3 is CASSLARVRDRQYTDTQYF. CDR3 bases: TGTGCCAGCAGTTTAGCGCGGGTTCGGGACAGGCAATACACAGATACGCAGTATTTT.

This clonotype was counted only a few times. The chain employs TRBV5-1 and TRBJ2-7, with D perhaps TRBD2 (5 bases). The germline CDR1 and CDR2 sequences are SGHRS and YFSETQ. The CDR3 covers 14 residues. V dropped 3 bases and J dropped 3 bases, with 13 bases sitting between them. DNA of the CDR3: TGCGCCAGCAGCTCGGGAACCCGAGACTACGAGCAGTACTTC. This gives the protein CASSSGTRDYEQYF.

This clonotype was seen more than once but under ten times. The chain has TRBV6-2 or TRBV6-3 and TRBJ1-1, with D perhaps TRBD1 (6 bases). The germline V and J ends were trimmed by 2 bases and 6 bases, with 16 bases remaining between them. Germline lookup yields CDR1 MNHEY and CDR2 SVGEGT. The CDR3 is 15 residues long. The CDR3 loop is CASSYTRGQDAEAFF. The CDR3 bases are TGTGCCAGCAGTTACACCAGGGGTCAGGACGCTGAAGCTTTCTTT.

The table lists this clonotype with many counts. The rearrangement uses TRBV12-3 or TRBV12-4 and TRBJ1-5; tentative D call: TRBD1 (6 bases). The ends were cut back, 5 bases at V and 2 bases at J, with 19 bases in the middle. The CDR3 is made up of 17 amino acids. CDR3 residues: CASSPEGTPLGNQPQHF. CDR3 sequence (DNA): TGTGCCAGCAGTCCCGAGGGGACACCCTTAGGCAATCAGCCCCAGCATTTT.

This clonotype was detected a few times. The V and J genes are TRBV19 and TRBJ2-7, with D tentatively TRBD2 (5 bases). This CDR3 has 12 amino acids. Germline CDR1 LNHDA, CDR2 SQIVND (reference sequence). V was trimmed by 3 bases and J by 6 bases, leaving 9 bases between them. The CDR3 DNA reads as TGTGCCAGTAGTATTTACGGAGGCGAGCAGTACTTC. Its protein is CASSIYGGEQYF.

Concerning this clonotype itself: Relative to the germline gene, one junction end is altered; a read error may explain this. The chain uses TRBV20-1 and TRBJ1-2, with 7 bases aligning to TRBD1. The germline gives CDR1 DFQATT, CDR2 SNEGSKA (reference sequence). The CDR3 length is 11 residues. The CDR3 region is CSAPLLPGTVF. The CDR3 nucleotides are TGCAGTGCTCCTTTACTTCCCGGGACAGTCTTC.

This clonotype was observed a few times. This chain uses TRBV6-1 with TRBJ1-2; D call uncertain. This CDR3 comprises 13 residues. Germline loops: CDR1 MNHNS, CDR2 SASEGT. Trimming pared 8 bases from V and 7 bases from J, leaving 17 bases between. The CDR3 loop is CASGDGRDFGYTF. The CDR3 nucleotides are TGTGCCAGCGGCGACGGTCGGGATTTTGGCTACACCTTC.

This clonotype was seen ten or more times. The chain links TRBV6-2 or TRBV6-3 to TRBJ2-1; no definite D call. CDR3 length: 14 amino acids. Trimming removed 6 bases at V and 6 bases at J, with 15 bases between. Looked up from germline, CDR1 is MNHEY and CDR2 is SVGEGT. CDR3 loop: CASRPRLPSNEQFF. In DNA form, the CDR3 reads TGTGCCAGCAGGCCTAGGCTCCCGTCCAATGAGCAGTTCTTC.

The sample holds many counts of this clonotype. The chain joins TRBV2 to TRBJ2-2; D unclear. This CDR3 has 13 residues. Trimming removed 4 bases from V and 4 bases from J, with 7 bases in between. CDR1 SNHLY and CDR2 FYNNEI come from the germline V gene. The CDR3: CASSGQSTGELFF. The CDR3, as DNA: TGTGCCAGCAGTGGTCAGAGCACCGGGGAGCTGTTTTTT. Together with reference TRBV2 and TRBJ2-2, the CDR3 gives the full variable domain: EPEVTQTPSHQVTQMGQEVILRCVPISNHLYFYWYRQILGQKVEFLVSFYNNEISEKSEIFDDQFSVERPDGSNFTLKIRSTKLEDSAMYFCASSGQSTGELFFGEGSRLTVL.

This clonotype was detected a few times. This chain connects TRBV2 to TRBJ2-1; a possible D gene is TRBD1 (5 bases). The CDR3 loop spans 16 amino acids. The V and J ends lost 8 bases and 2 bases respectively, with 19 bases between them. CDR1 SNHLY and CDR2 FYNNEI come from the germline V gene. DNA of the CDR3: TGTGCCAGCTCACCACCCGTCCAGGGCGCCTACAATGAGCAGTTCTTC. It specifies CASSPPVQGAYNEQFF.

Remarks on this clonotype: Possible read error: a much larger clone is one base away. The rearrangement uses TRBV15 and TRBJ2-3; 8 bases line up with TRBD1. Germline values: CDR1 LNHNV, CDR2 YYDKDF (reference sequence). The CDR3 loop spans 15 amino acids. CDR3 DNA: TGTGCCACCAGCAGAGTTGGACAGGGAAAGGATACGCGGTATTTT. Protein sequence: CATSRVGQGKDTRYF.